The entry that follows covers one TCR beta chain sequence. Profiling relied on immunoSEQ multiplex PCR, and the TCRdb table lists in-frame clones only, not all of them. The table includes 300,000 to 400,000 clones, around 85% detected once. This entry is derived from a study of blood T cell repertoires in COVID-19. Across the study: PBMCs, B-cell-depleted T cells, or T cells were the source of the cDNA or gDNA that made up the material.

Trimming removed 1 base from V and 0 bases from J, with 8 bases in between. Germline-derived CDR1 and CDR2 are SGHRS and YFSETQ. The CDR3 runs to 15 residues. The sequence was collected from a woman aged 35 to 49 with acute COVID-19. The sequenced sample consisted of PBMCs or T cells enriched from blood (not recorded which). V gene TRBV5-1 combines with J gene TRBJ1-5; TRBD1 might be the D (5 bases). The CDR3 spells CASSLIGASNQPQHF. The DNA of the CDR3 is TGCGCCAGCAGCTTGATAGGGGCTAGCAATCAGCCCCAGCATTTT.